This passage covers 21 T cell receptor beta chains from one sample sequenced in a study of response to subunit inactivated influenza vaccine. TCRdb passed the RT-PCR reads through MiXCR, listing each CDR3 protein once. This sample has approximately 500,000 distinct CDR3 sequences, with approximately 22% found just once. These data also formed part of another study, on T cells expressing NK-cell markers. As that report states: 5'RACE template switching with UMIs produced the TCR beta cDNA.

This specimen consisted of CD4+ T cells sorted from PBMCs, obtained 12 days after vaccination. The receptors stem from a man aged 45-60 years who received an inactivated influenza vaccine.

This clonotype was observed a handful of times. The CDR3 nucleotides are TGTGCCAGCAGTCCAGGGGTACGGGAGACCCAGTACTTC. Protein sequence: CASSPGVRETQYF. This chain joins TRBV12-3 or TRBV12-4 and TRBJ2-5; a possible D gene is TRBD1 (6 bases). V dropped 5 bases and J dropped 5 bases, with 12 bases sitting between them. This CDR3 spans 13 amino acids.

The CDR3, as DNA: TGTGCCAGCAACCAGCCCTACGGGGGCAATGAGCAGTTCTTC. The encoded protein is CASNQPYGGNEQFF. This rearrangement joins TRBV7-9 to TRBJ2-1; maybe TRBD2 (6 bases). V was clipped by 7 bases and J by 6 bases, with 16 bases between them. CDR3 length: 14 residues. The germline CDR1 and CDR2 sequences are SEHNR and FQNEAQ (reference sequence).

The rearrangement joins TRBV6-1 to TRBJ1-4, with 10 bases lining up with TRBD1. The CDR3 runs 16 residues. With V trimmed by 6 bases and J by 2 bases, 6 bases remained unmatched. Germline loops: CDR1 MNHNS, CDR2 SASEGT. The DNA of the CDR3 is TGTGCCAGCAGATGGACAGGGGGTAGTACTAATGAAAAACTGTTTTTT. It encodes CASRWTGGSTNEKLFF.

This clonotype was observed a handful of times. The rearrangement links TRBV20-1 to TRBJ2-7; D unresolved. This CDR3 region has 11 residues. Between the trimmed V and J ends, which lost 0 bases and 13 bases, there was a span of 13 bases. CDR1 and CDR2 (germline): DFQATT, SNEGSKA (reference sequence). The CDR3 sequence: CSARDSHRLYF. The CDR3 nucleotides read TGCAGTGCTAGAGATTCACACAGATTATACTTC.

This clonotype was seen more than once but under ten times. The V and J genes are TRBV25-1 and TRBJ2-2, with D hard to call. Deletions cut 1 base from V and 6 bases from J, with 9 bases between. The CDR3 totals 14 residues. CDR1 MGHDK and CDR2 SYGVNS come from the germline V gene. The CDR3 bases are TGTGCCAGCAGTGAATGGGTAGATTCCGGGGAGCTGTTTTTT. It codes for CASSEWVDSGELFF. Full variable domain (outside the CDR3, taken from reference TRBV25-1 and TRBJ2-2): EADIYQTPRYLVIGTGKKITLECSQTMGHDKMYWYQQDPGMELHLIHYSYGVNSTEKGDLSSESTVSRIRTEHFPLTLESARPSHTSQYLCASSEWVDSGELFFGEGSRLTVL.

This clonotype occurred a few times. This chain connects TRBV5-4 to TRBJ2-5; 8 positions agree with TRBD1. The CDR3 is 13 amino acids. Per germline, CDR1 SGHNT and CDR2 YYREEE (reference sequence). The J segment lost 5 bases and the V segment lost 5 bases, leaving 5 bases of the junction unmatched. The CDR3 DNA is TGTGCCAGCAGGCTACAGGGGGATGAGACCCAGTACTTC. Translation: CASRLQGDETQYF.

The rearrangement joins TRBV30 to TRBJ2-5; D gene uncertain. The CDR3 runs to 11 residues. Germline CDR1 and CDR2: GTSNPN and SVGIG (reference sequence). CDR3 sequence reads: CASQYQETQYF. The CDR3, as DNA: TGTGCTTCACAGTACCAAGAGACCCAGTACTTC.

This clonotype was detected only a few times. The V call is TRBV6-1, the J call TRBJ1-1; 9 nucleotides agree with TRBD1. Germline assignment: CDR1 MNHNS and CDR2 SASEGT. After removal of 6 bases from V and 7 bases from J, the junction contained 9 bases not matched to a gene. The CDR3 spans 14 residues. Here the CDR3 reads CASSPDRGGGEAFF. CDR3 bases: TGTGCCAGCAGCCCGGACAGGGGCGGAGGTGAAGCTTTCTTT.

This chain uses TRBV29-1 with TRBJ2-6; D is ambiguous. The V end was cut by 4 bases, the J end by 3 bases, with 16 bases between. Germline CDR1 and CDR2: SQVTM and ANQGSEA. This CDR3 spans 16 amino acids. CDR3: CSVGGRRTYGANVLTF. In nucleotides, the CDR3 is TGCAGCGTTGGGGGAAGGAGAACCTATGGGGCCAACGTCCTGACTTTC.

This clonotype turned up a few times. This chain uses TRBV10-3 with TRBJ2-7; TRBD1 agrees at 7 bases. The V segment lost 6 bases and the J segment 0 bases; nucleotides outside the gene matches: 5. CDR1 and CDR2 from the germline V gene are ENHRY and SYGVKD. The CDR3 covers 14 residues. This CDR3 reads CAISEYRGSYEQYF. CDR3 DNA sequence: TGTGCCATCAGCGAATACAGGGGCTCCTACGAGCAGTACTTC.

This clonotype was seen a few times. This rearrangement joins TRBV3-1 to TRBJ2-7; possibly TRBD1 for D (5 bases). CDR1 is LGHDT, CDR2 YNNKEL, per germline (reference sequence). The CDR3 spans 14 residues. Trimming took off 0 bases at V and 6 bases at J, with 12 bases between the two ends. The CDR3: CASSQETPGSEQYF. CDR3 in DNA: TGTGCCAGCAGCCAAGAAACCCCAGGGTCCGAGCAGTACTTC.

This chain connects TRBV28 to TRBJ2-7, with D hard to call. V was shortened by 6 bases and J by 6 bases, with 12 bases between the two germline ends. This CDR3 region has 12 residues. CDR1 is MDHEN and CDR2 is SYDVKM in the germline V gene. Here the CDR3 DNA reads TGTGCCAGCAGCCCCTTTTTAGGCGAGCAGTACTTC. Amino acid sequence: CASSPFLGEQYF.

This clonotype was counted only a few times. The chain has TRBV6-5 and TRBJ2-5; 7 nucleotides match TRBD1. The germline gives CDR1 MNHEY, CDR2 SVGAGI. The CDR3 runs 15 residues. J lost 3 bases, V lost 0 bases, and 4 bases had no gene match. The CDR3 region has the DNA TGTGCCAGCAGTTACTCGGGACAGATTGAAGAGACCCAGTACTTC. This codes for CASSYSGQIEETQYF.

V gene TRBV28 combines with J gene TRBJ1-2; D is ambiguous. Per the germline V gene, CDR1 is MDHEN and CDR2 is SYDVKM. The CDR3 is 16 amino acids. V dropped 4 bases and J dropped 0 bases, with 15 bases sitting between them. The CDR3 reads CASSSSASGANYGYTF. The DNA for the CDR3 is TGTGCCAGCAGTTCTTCAGCTTCCGGAGCTAACTATGGCTACACCTTC.

This chain links TRBV7-2 with TRBJ1-5; no definite D call. The CDR3 runs to 14 residues. CDR1 is SGHTA, CDR2 FQGNSA, per germline. Trimming removed 5 bases at V and 5 bases at J, with 13 bases between. The CDR3 loop reads CASSTGRGDQPQHF. The CDR3 coding sequence is TGTGCCAGCAGCACCGGACGAGGTGATCAGCCCCAGCATTTT. Combining the CDR3 with reference TRBV7-2 and TRBJ1-5 gives the whole variable domain GAGVSQSPSNKVTEKGKDVELRCDPISGHTALYWYRQSLGQGLEFLIYFQGNSAPDKSGLPSDRFSAERTGGSVSTLTIQRTQQEDSAVYLCASSTGRGDQPQHFGDGTRLSIL.

The rearrangement links TRBV5-1 to TRBJ2-3; possibly TRBD1 for D (6 bases). Germline V CDR1 and CDR2: SGHRS, YFSETQ. This CDR3 comprises 14 residues. V lost 6 bases and J 2 bases, leaving 13 bases between the germline ends. The CDR3 is CASTDRRYTDTQYF. The CDR3 DNA is TGCGCCAGCACCGACAGGAGATACACAGATACGCAGTATTTT.

In its sample, this clonotype was seen a few times. This sequence joins TRBV10-3 and TRBJ2-2; TRBD1 matches at 8 bases. Germline CDR1 and CDR2: ENHRY and SYGVKD. The CDR3 loop spans 16 amino acids. V was pared by 5 bases and J by 6 bases, with 11 bases of the junction left unmatched. The CDR3 DNA sequence: TGTGCCATCAGTAGATTGGACAGGGAGGATGCCGGGGAGCTGTTTTTT. It encodes CAISRLDREDAGELFF.

The chain combines TRBV20-1 with TRBJ1-2, with D uncertain. The germline V and J ends were trimmed by 3 bases and 8 bases, with 13 bases remaining between them. Germline CDR1 is DFQATT and CDR2 is SNEGSKA (reference sequence). The CDR3 runs to 12 residues. The CDR3, as DNA: TGCAGTGCTAGTCCGGGGTCTGACGGCTACACCTTC. It specifies CSASPGSDGYTF.

V is TRBV4-3 and J is TRBJ1-2; 8 bases are shared with TRBD1. The CDR3 has 16 amino acids. CDR1 LGHNA and CDR2 YSLEER come from the germline V gene. V gave up 4 bases and J gave up 6 bases; unmatched junction bases: 13. CDR3 DNA sequence: TGCGCCAGCAGCCGCAATCCGGTAGACAGGGGAGATGGCTACACCTTC. As protein: CASSRNPVDRGDGYTF.

The genes are TRBV5-1 and TRBJ2-2; tentatively, D is TRBD1 (6 bases). The CDR3 totals 13 residues. Trimming cost V 5 bases and J 7 bases, with 12 bases left between them. Germline lookup yields CDR1 SGHRS and CDR2 YFSETQ. For the CDR3, the DNA is TGCGCCAGCAGTAGGGACACGGGCGGGGAGCTGTTTTTT. It is translated as CASSRDTGGELFF.

This clonotype has only one observation. The rearrangement joins TRBV9 to TRBJ2-2; D possibly matches TRBD1 or TRBD2 (5 bases each). V was trimmed by 0 bases and J by 4 bases, leaving 10 bases between them. Germline V gene data show CDR1 as SGDLS and CDR2 as YYNGEE. The CDR3 spans 15 residues. The chain's CDR3 is CASSVGQTITGELFF. Here the CDR3 DNA reads TGTGCCAGCAGCGTAGGACAGACTATCACCGGGGAGCTGTTTTTT.